The 3 T cell receptor beta chains reported below all come from one sample, sequenced in a study of T cells after yellow fever vaccination (dated by TCRdb to the late 2010s). The treatment or condition label of this sample denotes: live attenuated yellow fever vaccine strain. Library preparation was by 5' RACE. Data came from an Illumina NovaSeq 6000. TCRdb handled the public reads itself, with Q25 trimming in fastp and clone calling in MiXCR, and kept productive beta chains. Rows merge per CDR3 protein into single entries with the most common DNA and genes. In this sample the table shows 150,000 to 200,000 distinct CDR3 sequences, around 10% of which occur a single time. The leading ten clones occupy about 38% of the sample. Source: CD8+ T cells sorted from PBMCs, taken 15 days after the yellow fever booster vaccination. The receptors here all came from a man aged 18 to 29 who received the YFV17D yellow fever vaccine.

There are a few counts of this clonotype. The gene calls are TRBV9 and TRBJ1-1; D unresolved. With 3 bases removed from V and 0 bases from J, the gap between germline ends came to 9 bases. Germline CDR1 is SGDLS and CDR2 is YYNGEE. The length of the CDR3 is 14 residues. CDR3 region: CASSAFQMNTEAFF. The CDR3 nucleotides read TGTGCCAGCAGCGCCTTCCAGATGAACACTGAAGCTTTCTTT.

V gene TRBV6-4 combines with J gene TRBJ2-3; 8 nucleotides line up with TRBD2. The CDR3 totals 15 residues. Trimming at V came to 3 bases and at J to 1 base, leaving 3 bases not matched to a gene. From germline, CDR1 is MRHNA and CDR2 SNTAGT. The CDR3 coding sequence is TGTGCCAGCAGTGAGGGAGCGGGAGGCACAGATACGCAGTATTTT. This encodes CASSEGAGGTDTQYF.

A few counts support this clonotype. The chain is built from TRBV10-2 and TRBJ1-6; TRBD1 aligns across 9 bases. V lost 6 bases and J lost 13; bases outside the gene matches: 7. The CDR3 is 13 residues long. The germline V gene encodes CDR1 WSHSY and CDR2 SAAADI. In nucleotides, the CDR3 is TGCGCCAGCAGGCCGGGACAGGGTATGCCCCTCCACTTT. This translates into CASRPGQGMPLHF.